The next 22 T cell receptor beta chains were all read from a single sample in a study of early T cells in non-severe SARS-CoV-2 infection. One entry per CDR3 protein results from TCRdb running MiXCR on the 5' RACE reads. The table shows tens of thousands of distinct CDR3 sequences, with roughly 6.2% occurring only once. Source material: whole blood. The receptor set was obtained from an adult who was a healthcare worker with PCR-confirmed SARS-CoV-2 infection or an uninfected control (not recorded which).

This clonotype was observed a handful of times. This chain connects TRBV5-6 to TRBJ1-3; D unresolved. Germline loops: CDR1 SGHDT, CDR2 YYEEEE. Trimming removed 0 bases at V and 7 bases at J, with 11 bases between. This CDR3 is 14 amino acids long. This chain's CDR3 is CASSLENRGNTIYF. The CDR3 DNA follows: TGTGCCAGCAGCTTGGAAAATCGTGGGAACACCATATATTTT. Drawing the rest from reference TRBV5-6 and TRBJ1-3, the complete variable domain is DAGVTQSPTHLIKTRGQQVTLRCSPKSGHDTVSWYQQALGQGPQFIFQYYEEEERQRGNFPDRFSGHQFPNYSSELNVNALLLGDSALYLCASSLENRGNTIYFGEGSWLTVV.

Ten or more counts support this clonotype. This chain links TRBV4-3 with TRBJ1-2; TRBD1 agrees at 9 bases. Per the germline V gene, CDR1 is LGHNA and CDR2 is YSLEER. The CDR3 is 16 residues long. V gave up 0 bases and J gave up 5 bases; unmatched junction bases: 7. CDR3 nucleotide sequence: TGCGCCAGCAGCCAAGATCCGGGACAGGGATATTATGGCTACACCTTC. Its translation: CASSQDPGQGYYGYTF.

This clonotype occurred a few times. The rearrangement joins TRBV29-1 to TRBJ2-6; D call uncertain. The germline CDR1 and CDR2 sequences are SQVTM and ANQGSEA. V lost 2 bases and J lost 1, with 0 bases in between. The CDR3 consists of 12 residues. CDR3 amino acids: CSVESGANVLTF. CDR3 DNA sequence: TGCAGCGTTGAATCTGGGGCCAACGTCCTGACTTTC. The variable domain in full, completed from reference TRBV29-1 and TRBJ2-6, reads SAVISQKPSRDICQRGTSLTIQCQVDSQVTMMFWYRQQPGQSLTLIATANQGSEATYESGFVIDKFPISRPNLTFSTLTVSNMSPEDSSIYLCSVESGANVLTFGAGSRLTVL.

The V and J genes are TRBV7-8 and TRBJ2-7; D might be TRBD1 or TRBD2, each matching 6 bases. V was trimmed by 7 bases and J by 6 bases, leaving 16 bases between them. The CDR3 spans 13 residues. CDR1 SGHVS and CDR2 FQNEAQ come from the germline V gene. The CDR3: CASTERGAREQYF. The DNA of the CDR3 is TGTGCCAGCACCGAGAGGGGGGCGCGCGAGCAGTACTTC.

This clonotype was counted a few times. The CDR3 ends on some other residue instead of the conserved phenylalanine or tryptophan, so this is likely a read error. It is unclear where the CDR3 begins or ends on the DNA, so no DNA is shown, and the CDR3 is as TCRdb lists it. The chain combines TRBV7-8 with TRBJ1-3; TRBD1 was called by the table and not checked on the DNA. The CDR3 has 9 amino acids, counting both end residues. Germline V gene sequence: CDR1 SGHVS, CDR2 FQNEAQ. The CDR3 sequence is CASSCCPRS.

This rearrangement joins TRBV24-1 to TRBJ2-1; D remains ambiguous. CDR3 length: 12 residues. Germline CDR1 is KGHDR and CDR2 is SFDVKD. Trimming removed 8 bases at V and 8 bases at J, with 12 bases between. The CDR3 spells CATNGRSDEQFF. CDR3 coding DNA: TGTGCCACCAATGGCAGGAGCGATGAGCAGTTCTTC.

This clonotype was observed at least ten times. The chain's CDR3 is CASSQVAFLLGGDGMNTEAFF. CDR3 sequence (DNA): TGTGCCAGCAGCCAAGTCGCCTTTCTTCTCGGTGGAGACGGAATGAACACTGAAGCTTTCTTT. The rearrangement uses TRBV3-1 and TRBJ1-1; D unresolved. V was cut by 1 base and J by 0 bases, with 27 bases left in between. CDR1 is LGHDT and CDR2 is YNNKEL in the germline V gene (reference sequence). The CDR3 extends over 21 amino acids. Based on the CDR3 plus reference TRBV3-1 and TRBJ1-1, the full variable domain is DTAVSQTPKYLVTQMGNDKSIKCEQNLGHDTMYWYKQDSKKFLKIMFSYNNKELIINETVPNRFSPKSPDKAHLNLHINSLELGDSAVYFCASSQVAFLLGGDGMNTEAFFGQGTRLTVV.

This clonotype was detected many times. The chain recombines TRBV11-3 with TRBJ2-2; maybe TRBD1 (5 bases). V was trimmed by 5 bases and J by 5 bases, leaving 15 bases between them. The CDR3 sequence is 15 residues long. From germline, CDR1 is SGHNT and CDR2 YENEEA. The CDR3 spells CASSRDSFLTGELFF. The DNA of the CDR3 is TGTGCCAGCAGCCGTGACAGCTTTCTTACCGGGGAGCTGTTTTTT.

This clonotype has ten or more counts. The rearrangement uses TRBV11-3 and TRBJ2-2, with a possible D match to TRBD1 (5 bases). Trimming removed 5 bases from V and 7 bases from J, with 11 bases in between. This CDR3 region has 13 residues. Germline V CDR1 and CDR2: SGHNT, YENEEA. The CDR3 DNA reads TGTGCCAGCAGCCAAGCAACAGGCGGGGAGCTGTTTTTT. It translates to CASSQATGGELFF. The complete variable domain, with remaining parts taken from reference TRBV11-3 and TRBJ2-2, reads EAGVVQSPRYKIIEKKQPVAFWCNPISGHNTLYWYLQNLGQGPELLIRYENEEAVDDSQLPKDRFSAERLKGVDSTLKIQPAELGDSAVYLCASSQATGGELFFGEGSRLTVL.

This clonotype came up many times. This rearrangement joins TRBV12-3 or TRBV12-4 to TRBJ2-3; D is unclear. V lost 6 bases and J lost 3, with 25 bases in between. The CDR3 contains 18 residues. The CDR3 here is CASSAYLISQRRTDTQYF. Here the CDR3 DNA reads TGTGCCAGCAGCGCCTATCTGATCTCCCAGAGACGGACAGATACGCAGTATTTT.

In this sample, this clonotype turned up many times. This chain uses TRBV7-9 with TRBJ2-7, with D hard to call. The germline V gene encodes CDR1 SEHNR and CDR2 FQNEAQ (reference sequence). The CDR3 is made up of 13 amino acids. Trimming left V 5 bases short and J 0 bases short, with 8 bases between. CDR3 sequence: CASSPLISYEQYF. The CDR3 DNA is TGTGCCAGCAGCCCCCTTATCTCCTACGAGCAGTACTTC.

This clonotype has at least ten counts. The V gene is TRBV30, the J gene TRBJ2-7, with TRBD1 identical over 7 bases. Trimming at V came to 4 bases and at J to 7 bases, leaving 10 bases not matched to a gene. The CDR3 length is 13 residues. Germline CDR1 reads GTSNPN; CDR2 reads SVGIG (reference sequence). CDR3 nucleotides: TGTGCCTGGACTGGACAGGCTTCGGGGGAGCAGTACTTC. Residues: CAWTGQASGEQYF.

This clonotype was seen many times. V gene TRBV11-2 combines with J gene TRBJ2-7, with 7 bases fitting TRBD1. The CDR3 has 15 amino acids. V was clipped by 5 bases and J by 4 bases; unmatched bases: 11. Germline loops: CDR1 SGHAT, CDR2 FQNNGV. The CDR3: CASSKIRDRTYEQYF. The DNA for the CDR3 is TGTGCCAGCAGCAAAATCCGGGACAGAACATACGAGCAGTACTTC.

The chain couples TRBV18 to TRBJ1-1; D is unclear. V was pared by 3 bases and J by 1 base, with 9 bases between. This CDR3 spans 14 amino acids. Germline-derived CDR1 and CDR2 are KGHSH and LQKENI. CDR3 in DNA: TGTGCCAGCTCACCCCTGGCAGAGAACACTGAAGCTTTCTTT. It is translated as CASSPLAENTEAFF.

This clonotype showed up many times. The chain carries TRBV4-3 and TRBJ1-1; TRBD1 is a possible D gene (5 bases). CDR3 length: 14 amino acids. Trimming stripped 1 base from V and 5 bases from J, with 11 bases between. Looked up from germline, CDR1 is LGHNA and CDR2 is YSLEER. The CDR3 DNA reads TGCGCCAGCAGCCAAGTCGGCAGGGATACTGAAGCTTTCTTT. It encodes CASSQVGRDTEAFF.

The table lists this clonotype with many counts. This chain links TRBV7-2 with TRBJ1-5; D might be TRBD1 (5 bases). V was clipped by 1 base and J by 7 bases, with 11 bases between them. The germline V gene has CDR1 SGHTA and CDR2 FQGNSA. The CDR3 sequence is 14 residues long. The CDR3 loop reads CASSLVAGAQPQHF. The CDR3 DNA is TGTGCCAGCAGCTTAGTCGCTGGGGCCCAGCCCCAGCATTTT.

This clonotype was recorded many times. The V and J genes are TRBV12-3 or TRBV12-4 and TRBJ1-1, with 7 nucleotides matching TRBD1. The CDR3 length is 17 residues. J was trimmed by 0 bases and V by 4 bases; bases with no gene match: 11. The CDR3 reads CASSSLRTGGVNTEAFF. Here the CDR3 DNA reads TGTGCCAGCAGTTCGCTACGGACAGGCGGGGTGAACACTGAAGCTTTCTTT.

This clonotype was seen ten or more times. The V call is TRBV19, the J call TRBJ1-2, with unresolved D. V gave up 2 bases and J gave up 5 bases, with 12 bases separating them. Germline CDR1 and CDR2: LNHDA and SQIVND (reference sequence). The CDR3 length is 14 residues. CDR3: CASSIPRLGYGYTF. The CDR3 region has the DNA TGTGCCAGTAGTATACCCAGGTTAGGGTATGGCTACACCTTC.

This clonotype was found many times. The V call is TRBV20-1, the J call TRBJ1-1; D ambiguous. The CDR3 runs 12 residues. CDR1 is DFQATT, CDR2 SNEGSKA, per germline (reference sequence). The CDR3 DNA is TGCAGGGCCGGACGGCAGACGACTGAAGCTTTCTTT. Its translation is CRAGRQTTEAFF.

In this sample, this clonotype turned up many times. V is TRBV2 and J is TRBJ2-6, with TRBD2 matching over 12 bases. Germline-derived CDR1 and CDR2 are SNHLY and FYNNEI. The CDR3 totals 18 residues. The V and J ends lost 4 bases and 0 bases, in that order; junction bases with no gene match: 4. CDR3 in amino acids: CASSGGLAGNSGANVLTF. The CDR3 nucleotides are TGTGCCAGCAGTGGAGGACTAGCGGGGAACTCTGGGGCCAACGTCCTGACTTTC.

This clonotype occurred many times. The chain joins TRBV4-3 to TRBJ1-1; D is unclear. Trimming stripped 4 bases from V and 0 bases from J, with 12 bases between. This CDR3 spans 15 amino acids. CDR1 LGHNA and CDR2 YSLEER come from the germline V gene. The CDR3 bases are TGCGCCAGCAGCCGAAGAACACCCATGAACACTGAAGCTTTCTTT. Translated: CASSRRTPMNTEAFF.

This clonotype has a count of ten or more. CDR3 loop: CASSHGTVDAEAFF. DNA for the CDR3: TGTGCCAGCAGCCACGGGACTGTCGACGCTGAAGCTTTCTTT. The V and J genes are TRBV3-1 and TRBJ1-1; a possible D gene is TRBD1 (5 bases). The V end was cut by 3 bases, the J end by 6 bases, with 14 bases between. Germline V CDR1 and CDR2: LGHDT, YNNKEL (reference sequence). The CDR3 is 14 residues long.